A selection of T cell receptor beta chains follows, all from one sample in a study of CD8 T cells in Susac syndrome. TCRdb re-analysed the immunoSEQ multiplex PCR reads in MiXCR, keeping a single row per CDR3 protein. The table lists 110,000 to 150,000 distinct CDR3 sequences, almost 96% of them singletons. Sequences were obtained from CD4+ T cells from PBMCs. The receptors stem from a human donor with Susac syndrome. Both conserved end residues are part of each CDR3. Each record gives: D gene, J gene, V gene, clone size, CDR3 DNA, CDR3 protein. D genes are given only for firm matches. Clone size is not always given. Where it is, it says once, few, many or a class for expanded clones.

>TRBD2|TRBJ2-1|TRBV3-1|.
TGTGCCAGCAGCCGGGGGGGACTAGCGGGAACCTACAATGAGCAGTTCTTC
CASSRGGLAGTYNEQFF
>.|TRBJ1-1|TRBV27|.
TGTGCCAGCCAAAATTATCTGAACACTGAAGCTTTCTTT
CASQNYLNTEAFF
>.|TRBJ2-2|TRBV5-6|few
TGTGCCAGCAGCTTGGTGGACACCGGGGAGCTGTTTTTT
CASSLVDTGELFF
>.|TRBJ2-7|TRBV7-2|.
TGTGCCAGCAGCCGCAGCAGGCCCGCTTTCTCCTACGAGCAGTACTTC
CASSRSRPAFSYEQYF
>.|TRBJ2-2|TRBV9|.
TGTGCCAGCAGCGTAGCCGACACCGGGGAGCTGTTTTTT
CASSVADTGELFF
>.|TRBJ1-1|TRBV5-6|.
TGTGCCAGCAGCGGACCTCAGGGAGGGGGAACTGAAGCTTTCTTT
CASSGPQGGGTEAFF
>.|TRBJ1-6|TRBV9|.
TGTGCCAGCAGCGTAGGCCCGGGGAGCTCCTATAATTCACCCCTCCACTTT
CASSVGPGSSYNSPLHF
>.|TRBJ1-5|TRBV20-1|.
TGCAGTGTTAGAGGGCTTGTCGACAATCAGCCCCAGCATTTT
CSVRGLVDNQPQHF
>TRBD1|TRBJ2-7|TRBV10-3|once
TGTGCCACCAGACAGGGTTCCTACGAGCAGTACTTC
CATRQGSYEQYF
>.|TRBJ1-1|TRBV5-4|.
TGTGCCAGCAGCTCCGAACTGAACACTGAAGCTTTCTTT
CASSSELNTEAFF
>.|TRBJ1-3|TRBV6-5|.
TGTGCCAGCAGTTACCAGGGATCCGGAAACACCATATATTTT
CASSYQGSGNTIYF